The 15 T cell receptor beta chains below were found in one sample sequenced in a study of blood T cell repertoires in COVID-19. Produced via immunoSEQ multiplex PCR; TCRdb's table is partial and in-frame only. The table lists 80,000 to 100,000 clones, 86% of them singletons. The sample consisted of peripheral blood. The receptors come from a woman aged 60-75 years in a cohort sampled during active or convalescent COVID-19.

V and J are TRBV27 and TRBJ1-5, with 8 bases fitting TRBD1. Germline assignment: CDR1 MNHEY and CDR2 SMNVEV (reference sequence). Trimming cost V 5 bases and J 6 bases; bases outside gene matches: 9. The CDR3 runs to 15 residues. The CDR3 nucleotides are TGTGCCAGCAGTCCCCCTCAGGGGGCAGGTCAGCCCCAGCATTTT. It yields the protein CASSPPQGAGQPQHF.

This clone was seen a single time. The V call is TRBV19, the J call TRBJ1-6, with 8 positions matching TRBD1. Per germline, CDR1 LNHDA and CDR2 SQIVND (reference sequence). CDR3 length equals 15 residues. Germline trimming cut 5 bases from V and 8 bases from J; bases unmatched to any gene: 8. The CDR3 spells CASSGQGGRHSPLHF. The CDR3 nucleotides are TGTGCCAGTAGTGGACAGGGAGGTCGGCATTCACCCCTCCACTTT. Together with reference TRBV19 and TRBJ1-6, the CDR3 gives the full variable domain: DGGITQSPKYLFRKEGQNVTLSCEQNLNHDAMYWYRQDPGQGLRLIYYSQIVNDFQKGDIAEGYSVSREKKESFPLTVTSAQKNPTAFYLCASSGQGGRHSPLHFGNGTRLTVT.

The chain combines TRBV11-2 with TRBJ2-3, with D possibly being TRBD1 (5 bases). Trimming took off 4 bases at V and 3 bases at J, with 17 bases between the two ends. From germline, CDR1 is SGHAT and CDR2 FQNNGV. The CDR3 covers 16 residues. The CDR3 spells CASSSFREGGTDTQYF. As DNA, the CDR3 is TGTGCCAGCAGCTCTTTCAGGGAAGGTGGAACAGATACGCAGTATTTT.

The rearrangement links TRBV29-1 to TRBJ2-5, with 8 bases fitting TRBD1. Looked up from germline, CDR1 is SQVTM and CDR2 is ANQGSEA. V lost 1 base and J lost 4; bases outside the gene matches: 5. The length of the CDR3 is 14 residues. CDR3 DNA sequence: TGCAGCGTTGAAGCCCCCGACAGGGGAGAGACCCAGTACTTC. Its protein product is CSVEAPDRGETQYF.

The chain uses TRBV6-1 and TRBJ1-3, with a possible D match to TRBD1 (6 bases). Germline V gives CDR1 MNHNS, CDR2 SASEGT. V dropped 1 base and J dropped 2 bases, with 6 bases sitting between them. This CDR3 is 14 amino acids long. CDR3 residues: CASSEDRAGNTIYF. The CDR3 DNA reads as TGTGCCAGCAGTGAAGACAGGGCTGGAAACACCATATATTTT.

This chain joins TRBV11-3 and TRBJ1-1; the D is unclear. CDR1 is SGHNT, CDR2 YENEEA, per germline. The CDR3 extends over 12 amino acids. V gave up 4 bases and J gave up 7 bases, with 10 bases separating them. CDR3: CASSSARSEAFF. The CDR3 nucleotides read TGTGCCAGCAGCTCGGCGAGGAGTGAAGCTTTCTTT.

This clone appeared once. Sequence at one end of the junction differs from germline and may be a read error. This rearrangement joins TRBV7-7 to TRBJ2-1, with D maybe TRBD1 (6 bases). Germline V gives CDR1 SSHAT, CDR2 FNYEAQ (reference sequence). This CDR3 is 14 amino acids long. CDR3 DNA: TGTGCTAGCAGCCTTCGACTGGGGGCCAATGAGCAGTTCTTC. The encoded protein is CASSLRLGANEQFF.

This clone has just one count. CDR3 nucleotide sequence: TGCAGCGTCCAAAAGGCGGGACAGCCCCAGCATTTT. Translated, it gives CSVQKAGQPQHF. V usage is TRBV29-1 and J usage is TRBJ1-5; D not certain. From germline, CDR1 is SQVTM and CDR2 ANQGSEA. This CDR3 is built from 12 residues. With 6 bases removed from V and 7 bases from J, the gap between germline ends came to 13 bases.

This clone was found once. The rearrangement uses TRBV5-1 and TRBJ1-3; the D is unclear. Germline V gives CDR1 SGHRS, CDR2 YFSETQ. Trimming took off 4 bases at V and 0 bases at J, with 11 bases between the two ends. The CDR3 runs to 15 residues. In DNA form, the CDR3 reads TGCGCCAGCAGCCCGGAGGCGGTCTCTGGAAACACCATATATTTT. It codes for CASSPEAVSGNTIYF.

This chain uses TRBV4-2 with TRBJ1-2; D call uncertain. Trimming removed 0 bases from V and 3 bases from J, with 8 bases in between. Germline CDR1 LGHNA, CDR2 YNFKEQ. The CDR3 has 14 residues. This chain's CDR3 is CASSQEAADYGYTF. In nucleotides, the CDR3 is TGTGCCAGCAGCCAAGAGGCCGCGGACTATGGCTACACCTTC.

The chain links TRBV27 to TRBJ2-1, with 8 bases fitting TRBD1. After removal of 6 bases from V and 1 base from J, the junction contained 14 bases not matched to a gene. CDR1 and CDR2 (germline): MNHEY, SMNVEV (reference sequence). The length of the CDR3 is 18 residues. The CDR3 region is CASSPVNPNRGSYNEQFF. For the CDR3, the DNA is TGTGCCAGCAGCCCCGTTAACCCCAACAGGGGGTCCTACAATGAGCAGTTCTTC.

The CDR3 protein is CASSFGLVRGTQYF. CDR3 DNA sequence: TGTGCCAGCAGTTTTGGGCTCGTTCGGGGTACGCAGTATTTT. This chain joins TRBV28 and TRBJ2-3; TRBD2 might be the D (5 bases). V was pared by 3 bases and J by 8 bases, with 15 bases between. The CDR3 is made up of 14 amino acids. Germline V gene data show CDR1 as MDHEN and CDR2 as SYDVKM.

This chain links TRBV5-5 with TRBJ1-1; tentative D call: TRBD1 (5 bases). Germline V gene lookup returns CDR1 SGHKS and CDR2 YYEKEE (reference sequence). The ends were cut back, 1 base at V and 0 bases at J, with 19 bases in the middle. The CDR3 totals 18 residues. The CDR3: CASSLRAPQGWVNTEAFF. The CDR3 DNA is TGTGCCAGCAGCTTGCGGGCTCCGCAGGGATGGGTGAACACTGAAGCTTTCTTT.

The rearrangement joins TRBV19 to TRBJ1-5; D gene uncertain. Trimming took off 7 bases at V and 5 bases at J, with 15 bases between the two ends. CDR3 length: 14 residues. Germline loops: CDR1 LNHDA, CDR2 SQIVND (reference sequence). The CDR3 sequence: CASKSARGYQPQHF. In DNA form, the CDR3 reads TGTGCCAGTAAAAGCGCCCGAGGGTATCAGCCCCAGCATTTT. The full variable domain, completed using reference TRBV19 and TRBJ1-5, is DGGITQSPKYLFRKEGQNVTLSCEQNLNHDAMYWYRQDPGQGLRLIYYSQIVNDFQKGDIAEGYSVSREKKESFPLTVTSAQKNPTAFYLCASKSARGYQPQHFGDGTRLSIL.

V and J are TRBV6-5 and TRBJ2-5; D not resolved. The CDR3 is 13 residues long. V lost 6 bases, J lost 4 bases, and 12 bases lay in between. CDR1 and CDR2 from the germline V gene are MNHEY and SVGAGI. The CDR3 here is CASRKHAAETQYF. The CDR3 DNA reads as TGTGCCAGCAGGAAGCACGCGGCAGAGACCCAGTACTTC.